The source of this T cell receptor beta chain is a study of cytomegalovirus exposure and HLA in healthy donors. This clone was seen a single time. What it binds is unknown. The CDR3 sequence is 12 residues long. The V segment lost 7 bases and the J segment 4 bases; nucleotides outside the gene matches: 3. CDR1 is SQVTM, CDR2 ANQGSEA, per germline. PCR involved 60 Vbeta and 13 Jbeta primers. Data came from immunoSEQ multiplex PCR; TCRdb stores just in-frame clones and leaves some out. Among fewer than 300,000 clones listed, roughly 89% were seen once. Study conclusions and caveats: For cytomegalovirus status, the classifier reportedly gave diagnoses with high specificity and sensitivity. For most TCR sequences rarity was the rule, although some public TCRs occurred in many donors. Cytomegalovirus association was assigned to more than 150 TCR beta chains.

The chain uses TRBV29-1 and TRBJ2-2, with 7 bases lining up with TRBD2. The origin of this receptor is a man between 35 and 55 years old in good health and CMV-seropositive. Material for sequencing was PBMCs. CDR3 region: CSASSGTGELFF. Here the CDR3 DNA reads TGCAGCGCCTCTAGCGGCACCGGGGAGCTGTTTTTT.